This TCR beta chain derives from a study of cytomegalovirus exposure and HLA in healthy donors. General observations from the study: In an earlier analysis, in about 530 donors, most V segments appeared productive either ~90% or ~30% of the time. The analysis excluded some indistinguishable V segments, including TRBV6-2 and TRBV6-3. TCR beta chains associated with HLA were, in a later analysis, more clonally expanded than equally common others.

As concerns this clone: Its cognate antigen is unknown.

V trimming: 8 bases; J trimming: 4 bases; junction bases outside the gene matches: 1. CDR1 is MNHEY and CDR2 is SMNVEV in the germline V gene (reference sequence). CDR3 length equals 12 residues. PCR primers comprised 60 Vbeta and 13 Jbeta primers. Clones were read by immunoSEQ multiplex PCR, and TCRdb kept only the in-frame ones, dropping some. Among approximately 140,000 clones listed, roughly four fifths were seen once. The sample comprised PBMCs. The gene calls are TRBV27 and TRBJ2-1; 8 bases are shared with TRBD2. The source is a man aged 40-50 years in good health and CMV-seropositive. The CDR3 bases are TGTGCCAGCCAGCGGGGGTACAATGAGCAGTTCTTC. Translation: CASQRGYNEQFF.